Below are 10 T cell receptor beta chains sequenced from a single sample in a study of graft-versus-host responses after intestinal transplantation. No antigen has been identified for these receptors. Only in-frame clones appear in the TCRdb table, and some are missing; sequencing was by immunoSEQ multiplex PCR. This table has fewer than 150,000 clones, about 92% appearing once. Sequencing was performed on unstimulated CD4+ T cells sorted from spleen or lymph node cells, taken before intestinal transplant. Receptors were obtained from a human donor who received an intestinal transplant.

V is TRBV29-1 and J is TRBJ1-1; no definite D call. Germline CDR1 reads SQVTM; CDR2 reads ANQGSEA. The V and J ends lost 7 bases and 0 bases respectively, with 9 bases between them. CDR3 length: 12 residues. CDR3 coding DNA: TGCAGCGGCGGTCCGTTGAACACTGAAGCTTTCTTT. It codes for CSGGPLNTEAFF.

The chain is built from TRBV18 and TRBJ1-6; 7 bases agree with TRBD1. The CDR3 is made up of 14 amino acids. Germline assignment: CDR1 KGHSH and CDR2 LQKENI. The J segment lost 9 bases and the V segment lost 5 bases, leaving 7 bases of the junction unmatched. As DNA, the CDR3 is TGTGCCAGCTCAAACCCGGGACAGACTTCACCCCTCCACTTT. Protein sequence: CASSNPGQTSPLHF.

The chain couples TRBV27 to TRBJ2-6, with no clear D. CDR3 length equals 16 residues. Germline CDR1 and CDR2: MNHEY and SMNVEV (reference sequence). V lost 2 bases to trimming and J lost 2 bases, with 10 bases between them. The CDR3 loop reads CASSLTSQPGANVLTF. As DNA, the CDR3 is TGTGCCAGCAGTTTAACGAGCCAACCTGGGGCCAACGTCCTGACTTTC.

The chain employs TRBV5-4 and TRBJ2-7; TRBD1 is a possible D gene (5 bases). There are 15 residues in the CDR3. V gave up 6 bases and J gave up 6 bases, with 22 bases separating them. Germline loops: CDR1 SGHNT, CDR2 YYREEE (reference sequence). The CDR3 loop reads CASTLGGREVGEQYF. In DNA, the CDR3 is TGTGCCAGCACCCTAGGTGGCAGGGAAGTAGGCGAGCAGTACTTC. The complete variable domain, with remaining parts taken from reference TRBV5-4 and TRBJ2-7, reads ETGVTQSPTHLIKTRGQQVTLRCSSQSGHNTVSWYQQALGQGPQFIFQYYREEENGRGNFPPRFSGLQFPNYSSELNVNALELDDSALYLCASTLGGREVGEQYFGPGTRLTVT.

The chain uses TRBV5-1 and TRBJ1-1; the match to TRBD1 covers 8 bases. With 5 bases clipped from V and 3 bases from J, the junction kept 15 bases outside the gene matches. This CDR3 spans 17 amino acids. Per germline, CDR1 SGHRS and CDR2 YFSETQ. CDR3 DNA sequence: TGCGCCAGCAGTATGAGCACGAGGGACAGGCGAGACACTGAAGCTTTCTTT. Amino acid sequence: CASSMSTRDRRDTEAFF. Supplemented by reference TRBV5-1 and TRBJ1-1, the full variable domain reads KAGVTQTPRYLIKTRGQQVTLSCSPISGHRSVSWYQQTPGQGLQFLFEYFSETQRNKGNFPGRFSGRQFSNSRSEMNVSTLELGDSALYLCASSMSTRDRRDTEAFFGQGTRLTVV.

V gene TRBV11-2 combines with J gene TRBJ2-7; no definite D call. V lost 2 bases, J lost 3 bases, and 11 bases lay in between. The germline V gene has CDR1 SGHAT and CDR2 FQNNGV. There are 14 residues in the CDR3. The CDR3 DNA sequence: TGTGCCAGCAGCTTATTCGGGTTACACTACGAGCAGTACTTC. This encodes CASSLFGLHYEQYF.

This clone was recorded once. This chain connects TRBV6-5 to TRBJ2-5; D perhaps matches TRBD1 (5 bases). Trimming cost V 6 bases and J 5 bases, with 13 bases left between them. Per the germline V gene, CDR1 is MNHEY and CDR2 is SVGAGI. This CDR3 contains 13 residues. This chain's CDR3 is CASRQGEYETQYF. The CDR3 region has the DNA TGTGCCAGCAGGCAAGGGGAATACGAGACCCAGTACTTC.

The chain carries TRBV5-1 and TRBJ2-1, with D maybe TRBD2 (5 bases). V was shortened by 4 bases and J by 4 bases, with 15 bases between the two germline ends. This CDR3 comprises 15 residues. CDR1 is SGHRS, CDR2 YFSETQ, per germline. The CDR3 spells CASSPQGGGYNEQFF. For the CDR3, the DNA is TGCGCCAGCAGCCCCCAAGGAGGCGGATACAATGAGCAGTTCTTC.

DNA for the CDR3: TGCGCCAGCAGCCAAGATATCCAGATCCACGAGCAGTACTTC. The encoded protein is CASSQDIQIHEQYF. The V and J genes are TRBV4-1 and TRBJ2-7; D is unresolved. Trimming shortened V by 0 bases and J by 5 bases, and 11 bases separated the two germline ends. The CDR3 runs 14 residues. Germline V gives CDR1 MGHRA, CDR2 YSYEKL.

This rearrangement joins TRBV30 to TRBJ2-7, with D possibly being TRBD1 (6 bases). V was cut by 5 bases and J by 2 bases, with 13 bases left in between. This CDR3 is built from 13 residues. Germline CDR1 GTSNPN, CDR2 SVGIG (reference sequence). The CDR3 loop reads CAWQKGETYEQYF. In DNA form, the CDR3 reads TGTGCCTGGCAAAAGGGGGAAACCTACGAGCAGTACTTC.